This T cell receptor beta chain was documented in a study of Ad26.COV2.S vaccination and SARS-CoV-2 variants. Treatment meaning: about 20 received Ad26.COV2.S at low or high dose, single or two shots; 5 received placebo; per-sample allocation not given. Sample collection was performed on day 63 after the first vaccine or placebo injection. Germline V gene data show CDR1 as MNHEY and CDR2 as SMNVEV (reference sequence). The CDR3 has 14 amino acids. V was pared by 1 base and J by 6 bases, with 12 bases between. Sequenced by immunoSEQ multiplex PCR; TCRdb stores in-frame clones only, minus some. The sample lists about 450,000 clones; about 88% were seen once.

This material consisted of peripheral blood, taken in a trial of Ad26.COV2.S vaccine versus placebo. The chain joins TRBV27 to TRBJ1-1, with D perhaps TRBD1 (6 bases). The sequence came from a person aged 18 to 65 who received the Ad26.COV2.S COVID-19 vaccine or a placebo. The DNA of the CDR3 is TGTGCCAGCAGTTTATTACAGGGCGAGTCTGAAGCTTTCTTT. It yields the protein CASSLLQGESEAFF.